Sequencing of this TCR beta chain was carried out in a study of blood T cell repertoires in COVID-19. Study details: The analysed material was cDNA or gDNA that came from T cells, B-cell-depleted T cells, or PBMCs.

TCRdb's table, derived via immunoSEQ multiplex PCR, lists solely in-frame clones and lacks some. The profile covers tens of thousands of clones, with 85% to 95% appearing a single time and 12% taken by the ten largest. The receptor was isolated from a human donor in a cohort sampled during active COVID-19. The material sequenced was peripheral blood.

The CDR3 sequence is CASSRRGREDEQFF. Written as DNA, the CDR3 is TGTGCCAGCAGCCGGCGCGGGAGGGAAGATGAGCAGTTCTTC. J is TRBJ2-1 and V is TRBV5-4; 9 bases align to TRBD2. The V gene end was trimmed by 4 bases and the J gene end by 8 bases; junction bases not matched to a gene: 7. Germline V gene lookup returns CDR1 SGHNT and CDR2 YYREEE (reference sequence). CDR3 size: 14 residues.